The present T cell receptor (beta chain) was sequenced within a study of T-cell memory formation after mild COVID-19 (dated by TCRdb to 2020 to 2022). In terms of the full investigation: TCR sequence clusters from the two donors were found to be largely donor specific. In two donors, T-cell clones that expanded and contracted after mild COVID-19 were followed by sequencing TCRalpha and TCRbeta repertoires longitudinally. The cohort was made up of two young adult volunteers, one female and one male, who were previously healthy. What the work shows at the level of the full study, not this receptor alone: Contracting CD4+ clones were found mainly in CM and EM memory subsets, while CD8+ clones were enriched in EMRA. From day 15 to 85, contracting clones showed balanced CD4/CD8 phenotypes, whereas a second wave of clones that expanded from day 15 to 37 leaned towards CD4+. Some responding clones were detected in pre-infection memory, suggesting pre-existing cross-reactive memory T cells joined the SARS-CoV-2 response. The study covered only a couple of mild cases, and larger cohorts including severe cases with pre-infection samples were considered necessary. Whether the second-wave clones peaking on day 37 were SARS-CoV-2 specific was not confirmed.

From the cysteine through the phenylalanine, the CDR3 covers 13 amino acids. Kept here is only the CDR3 DNA, which spans 39 bases and is read in frame from base 1. In the germline V gene, CDR1 corresponds to MNHNS and CDR2 to SASEGT. The junction shows trimming of 7 bases on V and 6 bases on J, plus 13 bases between the germline ends. The instrument given in TCRdb is Illumina NovaSeq 6000. Using 5'RACE with constant-segment primers, TCRalpha and TCRbeta cDNA libraries were constructed, with sample barcodes and unique molecular identifiers added in the process. Trizol reagent was used to extract RNA from every sample. Amplification of the libraries took two PCR steps, and the second step added a second sample barcode plus Illumina TruSeq adapters. Sequencing of the libraries was done on an Illumina NovaSeq, producing 2 x 150 bp paired-end reads. The authors processed their data as follows. Reads were demultiplexed and collapsed into UMI-guided consensus sequences with migec v1.2.7. With mixcr v2.1.11, UMI consensuses were aligned to TRA and TRB V and J templates and assembled into clonotypes. A clonotype was counted as expanded or contracted only if both edgeR and NoisET called the change significant, with noise models trained on biological replicates. For edgeR calls, the cutoffs were a false discovery rate-adjusted p below 0.01 and a log2 fold-change threshold of 1. As an exploratory analysis of dynamics, max-normalized trajectories of the 1000 most abundant clonotypes were examined by PCA with hierarchical clustering. Separately sequenced CD4+ and CD8+ repertoires were used to assign a CD4 or CD8 phenotype to each responding clone. TCRdb trimmed the raw reads at Q25, called clones with MiXCR and kept productive beta chains. Every CDR3 protein is listed once, alongside the most common genes and DNA of its rows. None of the V and J calls come from the authors' own analysis; TCRdb made them. The sample has 50,000 or so distinct CDR3 sequences on record, roughly a quarter of them singletons. The ten biggest clones cover about 40% of the sample.

This clonotype showed up just a few times. Its antigen is still unknown. Per-nucleotide qualities are absent, and no much larger clonotype sits a single base away. PBMCs were isolated by Ficoll-Paque density gradient centrifugation. The chain was built from TRBV6-1 and TRBJ1-5; matching of 5 bases hints at TRBD1 as the D gene. This clonotype was sampled from a man aged 18 to 29 who had mild COVID-19 (a few samples of this study predate the infection). The sample titles of this study are shuffled in the database, so cell type and time point are left out; the donor was told from shared clones. The sequenced sample consisted of PBMCs or a T cell subset sorted from them (not recorded which). The DNA sequence is given as TGTGCCAGCACCCCGGGGGGAGGTCAGCCCCAGCATTTT. Translated, this gives CASTPGGGQPQHF.